This TCR beta chain was recorded in a study of T cells in Graves' hyperthyroidism and ophthalmopathy. Broader study findings: Ophthalmopathy was model-predicted a median about 6.9 months pre-onset.

This clonotype has ten or more counts. Its antigen is as yet unknown. The CDR3 runs to 13 residues. V lost 2 bases to trimming and J lost 2 bases, with 5 bases between them. In germline, CDR1 is MDHEN, CDR2 SYDVKM. The investigators amplified TCR beta CDR3 regions from RNA transcripts. The study used the HTBI primer set for a first-round RT-PCR of the TCR CDR3. MiXCR, applied by TCRdb to the multiplex PCR reads, yields one record per CDR3 protein. The sample has around 440,000 distinct CDR3 sequences; approximately 14% are singletons. From 10 ml of fresh peripheral blood, PBMCs were isolated. The sample was blood. The chain employs TRBV28 and TRBJ2-3; D remains ambiguous. The clonotype was recovered from a woman aged 18-35 years with Graves' hyperthyroidism. Here the CDR3 DNA reads TGTGCCAGCAGTTTACCCAACACAGATACGCAGTATTTT. It translates to CASSLPNTDTQYF.